This TCR beta chain was identified in a study of T cells in Graves' hyperthyroidism and ophthalmopathy. General study findings and limits: The model identified upcoming ophthalmopathy a median around 7.1 months ahead of onset.

Researchers took RNA transcripts and amplified the TCR beta CDR3 regions from them. With the HTBI primer set, the TCR CDR3 went through a first round of RT-PCR. MiXCR, run by TCRdb on the multiplex PCR reads, gives a single entry per CDR3 protein. The sample has 600,000 to 850,000 distinct CDR3 sequences; 15% to 20% are singletons. The length of the CDR3 is 13 residues. In germline, CDR1 is SGHDN, CDR2 FVKESK. V was shortened by 1 base and J by 7 bases, with 10 bases between the two germline ends. This clonotype occurred many times. Its antigen is unknown. Before ophthalmopathy appeared, progressors gave blood at initial hyperthyroidism diagnosis.

This chain uses TRBV14 with TRBJ1-2; no clear D gene. The specimen sequenced was blood. This TCR was sampled from a woman aged 45-65 years with Graves' hyperthyroidism that later progressed to Graves' ophthalmopathy. CDR3: CASSQVSGFGYTF. In DNA, the CDR3 is TGTGCCAGCAGCCAAGTTTCAGGATTTGGCTACACCTTC. Drawing the rest from reference TRBV14 and TRBJ1-2, the complete variable domain is EAGVTQFPSHSVIEKGQTVTLRCDPISGHDNLYWYRRVMGKEIKFLLHFVKESKQDESGMPNNRFLAERTGGTYSTLKVQPAELEDSGVYFCASSQVSGFGYTFGSGTRLTVV.